This TCR beta chain emerged from a study of CD8 T cells in ankylosing spondylitis. Via MiXCR, TCRdb re-called the 5' RACE reads, giving one row per CDR3 protein. The table shows some 150,000 distinct CDR3 sequences, with 9.5% to 12% occurring only once. In this sample, this clonotype turned up a few times. The germline V gene has CDR1 SGHRS and CDR2 YFSETQ. Trimming took off 4 bases at V and 7 bases at J, with 14 bases between the two ends. The CDR3 runs 13 residues. The rearrangement links TRBV5-1 to TRBJ1-1, with D possibly matching TRBD1 (6 bases). The sequencing sample was made of blood, either unsorted or a sorted T cell fraction (not recorded which). The TCR was taken from a female donor with ankylosing spondylitis or in good health (not recorded which). The CDR3 nucleotides read TGCGCCAGCAGCCAAACAGGGTCGGATGAAGCTTTCTTT. This gives the protein CASSQTGSDEAFF.